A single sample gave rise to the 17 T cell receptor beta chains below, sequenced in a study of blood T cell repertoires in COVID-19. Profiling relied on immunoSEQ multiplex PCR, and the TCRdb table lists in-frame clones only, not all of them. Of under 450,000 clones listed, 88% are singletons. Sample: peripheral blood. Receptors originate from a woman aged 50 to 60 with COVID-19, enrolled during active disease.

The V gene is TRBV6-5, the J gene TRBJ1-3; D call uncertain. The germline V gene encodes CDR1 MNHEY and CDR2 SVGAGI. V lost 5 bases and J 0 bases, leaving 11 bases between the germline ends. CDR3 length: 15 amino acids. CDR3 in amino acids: CASSPRLSSGNTIYF. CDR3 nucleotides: TGTGCCAGCAGTCCCCGATTGAGCTCTGGAAACACCATATATTTT.

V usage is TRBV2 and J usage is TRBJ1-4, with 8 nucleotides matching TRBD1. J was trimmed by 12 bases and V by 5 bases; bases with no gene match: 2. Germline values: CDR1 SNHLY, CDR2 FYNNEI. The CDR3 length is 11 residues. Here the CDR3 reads CASSIQGELFF. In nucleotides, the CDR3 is TGTGCCAGCAGTATACAGGGGGAACTGTTTTTT.

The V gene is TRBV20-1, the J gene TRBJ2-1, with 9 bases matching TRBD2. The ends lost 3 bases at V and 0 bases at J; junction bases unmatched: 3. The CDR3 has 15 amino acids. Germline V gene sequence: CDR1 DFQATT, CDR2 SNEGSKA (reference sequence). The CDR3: CSASELAGSYNEQFF. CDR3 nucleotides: TGCAGTGCTAGTGAACTAGCGGGCTCCTACAATGAGCAGTTCTTC.

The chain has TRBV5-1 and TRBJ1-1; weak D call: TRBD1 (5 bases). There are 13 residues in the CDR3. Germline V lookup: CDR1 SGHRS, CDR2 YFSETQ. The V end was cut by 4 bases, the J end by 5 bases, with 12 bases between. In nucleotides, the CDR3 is TGCGCCAGCAGCCCGGGGGGGAGGACTGAAGCTTTCTTT. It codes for CASSPGGRTEAFF.

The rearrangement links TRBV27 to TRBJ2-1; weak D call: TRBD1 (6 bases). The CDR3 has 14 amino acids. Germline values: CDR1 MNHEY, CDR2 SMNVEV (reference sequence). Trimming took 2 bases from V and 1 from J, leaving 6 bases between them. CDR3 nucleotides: TGTGCCAGCAGTTTAGGGACATCCTACAATGAGCAGTTCTTC. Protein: CASSLGTSYNEQFF.

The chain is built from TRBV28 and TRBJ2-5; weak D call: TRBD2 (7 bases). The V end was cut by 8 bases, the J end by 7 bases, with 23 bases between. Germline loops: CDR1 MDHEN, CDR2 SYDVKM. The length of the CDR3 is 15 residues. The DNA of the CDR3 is TGTGCCAGCCTTTATACTCTGGGGGGGCAGGGGACCCAGTACTTC. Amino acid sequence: CASLYTLGGQGTQYF.

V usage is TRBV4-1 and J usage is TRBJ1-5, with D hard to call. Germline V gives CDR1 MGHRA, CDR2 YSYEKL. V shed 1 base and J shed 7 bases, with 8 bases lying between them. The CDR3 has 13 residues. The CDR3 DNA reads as TGCGCCAGCAGCCAAGGACAAGGACAGCCCCAGCATTTT. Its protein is CASSQGQGQPQHF.

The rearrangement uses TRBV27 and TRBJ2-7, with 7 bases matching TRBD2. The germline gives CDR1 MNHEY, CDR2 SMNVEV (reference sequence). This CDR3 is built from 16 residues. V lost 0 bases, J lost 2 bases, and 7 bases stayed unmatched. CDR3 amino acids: CASSLSPGLQTYEQYF. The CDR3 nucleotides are TGTGCCAGCAGTTTATCTCCGGGACTACAGACCTACGAGCAGTACTTC.

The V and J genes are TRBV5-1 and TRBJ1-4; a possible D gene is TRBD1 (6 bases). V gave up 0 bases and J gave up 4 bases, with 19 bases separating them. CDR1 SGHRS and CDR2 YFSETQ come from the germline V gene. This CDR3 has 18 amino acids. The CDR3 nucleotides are TGCGCCAGCAGCTTGGACCCCCTAGGGGAAGGGGGTAATGAAAAACTGTTTTTT. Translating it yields CASSLDPLGEGGNEKLFF.

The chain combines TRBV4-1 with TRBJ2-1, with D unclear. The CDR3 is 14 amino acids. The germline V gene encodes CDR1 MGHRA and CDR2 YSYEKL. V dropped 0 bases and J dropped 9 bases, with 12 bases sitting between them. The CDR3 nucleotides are TGCGCCAGCAGCCAAGACAAGTTAGAGCGTGAGCAGTTCTTC. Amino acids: CASSQDKLEREQFF.

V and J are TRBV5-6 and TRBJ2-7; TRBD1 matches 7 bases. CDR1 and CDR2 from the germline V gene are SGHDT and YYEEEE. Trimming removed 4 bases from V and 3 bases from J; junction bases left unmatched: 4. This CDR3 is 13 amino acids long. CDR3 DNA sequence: TGTGCCAGCAGCCCCAGGGGGATCTACGAGCAGTACTTC. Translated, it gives CASSPRGIYEQYF.

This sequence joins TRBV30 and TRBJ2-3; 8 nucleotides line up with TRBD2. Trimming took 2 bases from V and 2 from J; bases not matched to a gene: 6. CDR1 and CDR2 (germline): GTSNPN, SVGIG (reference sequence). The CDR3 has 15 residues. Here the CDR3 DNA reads TGTGCCTGGAGTCGGGCGGGGGGCCTCACAGATACGCAGTATTTT. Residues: CAWSRAGGLTDTQYF.

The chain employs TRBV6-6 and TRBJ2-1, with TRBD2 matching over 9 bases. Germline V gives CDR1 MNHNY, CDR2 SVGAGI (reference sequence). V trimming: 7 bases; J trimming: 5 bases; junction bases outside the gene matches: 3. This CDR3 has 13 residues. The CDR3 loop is CASTASGDNEQFF. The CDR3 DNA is TGTGCCAGCACGGCTAGCGGGGACAATGAGCAGTTCTTC.

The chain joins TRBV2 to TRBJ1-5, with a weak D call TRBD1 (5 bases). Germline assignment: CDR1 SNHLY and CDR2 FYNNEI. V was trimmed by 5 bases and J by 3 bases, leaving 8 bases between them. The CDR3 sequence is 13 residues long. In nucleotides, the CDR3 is TGTGCCAGCAGTCGGGGGAACAATCAGCCCCAGCATTTT. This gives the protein CASSRGNNQPQHF.

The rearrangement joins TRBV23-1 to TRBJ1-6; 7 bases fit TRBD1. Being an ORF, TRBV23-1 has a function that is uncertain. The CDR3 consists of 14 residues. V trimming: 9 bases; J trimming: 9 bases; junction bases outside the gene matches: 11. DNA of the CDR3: TGCGCCAGTTACCAGGGGGATATTGGTTCACCCCTCCACTTT. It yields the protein CASYQGDIGSPLHF.

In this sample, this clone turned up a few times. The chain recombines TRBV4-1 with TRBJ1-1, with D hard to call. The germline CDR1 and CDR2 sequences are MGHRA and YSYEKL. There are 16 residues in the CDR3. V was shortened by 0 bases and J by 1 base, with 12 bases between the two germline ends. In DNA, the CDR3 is TGCGCCAGCAGCCAAGACATCGGTCCCCAGAACACTGAAGCTTTCTTT. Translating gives CASSQDIGPQNTEAFF.

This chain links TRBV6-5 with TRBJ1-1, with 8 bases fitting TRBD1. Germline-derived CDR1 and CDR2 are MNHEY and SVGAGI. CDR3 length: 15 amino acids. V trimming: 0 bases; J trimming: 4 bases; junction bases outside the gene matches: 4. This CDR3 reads CASSYSQGALTEAFF. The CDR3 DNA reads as TGTGCCAGCAGTTACTCCCAGGGGGCGCTCACTGAAGCTTTCTTT.